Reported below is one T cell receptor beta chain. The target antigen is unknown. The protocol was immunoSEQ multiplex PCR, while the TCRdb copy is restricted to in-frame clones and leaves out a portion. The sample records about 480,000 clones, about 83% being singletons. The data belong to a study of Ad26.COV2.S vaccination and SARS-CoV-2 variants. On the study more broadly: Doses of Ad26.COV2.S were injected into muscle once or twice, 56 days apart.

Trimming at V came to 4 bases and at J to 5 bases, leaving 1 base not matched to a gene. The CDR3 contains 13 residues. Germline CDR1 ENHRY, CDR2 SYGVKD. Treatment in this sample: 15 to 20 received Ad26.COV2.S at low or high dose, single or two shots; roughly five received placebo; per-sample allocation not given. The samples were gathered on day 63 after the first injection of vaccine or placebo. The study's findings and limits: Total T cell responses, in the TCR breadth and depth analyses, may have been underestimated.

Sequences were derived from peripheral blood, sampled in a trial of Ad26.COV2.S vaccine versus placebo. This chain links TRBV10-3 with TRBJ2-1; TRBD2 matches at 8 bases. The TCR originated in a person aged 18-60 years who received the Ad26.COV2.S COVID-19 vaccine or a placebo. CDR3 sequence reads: CAISGREDNEQFF. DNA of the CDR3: TGTGCCATCAGTGGGCGGGAGGACAATGAGCAGTTCTTC.